What follows describes a single T cell receptor beta chain. The table lists this clone with a few counts. The target of this receptor is not known. No much larger clone exists at a distance of one base, and base qualities are not known. The library was generated by the immunoSEQ multiplex PCR assay. TCRdb holds this immuneACCESS table with in-frame rearrangements only. Some clones are missing; in checked studies, unresolved V genes explain under half, and the rest has no known cause. Within this sample are 150,000 or so clones, with about nine tenths of them counted one time only. Together, the top ten hold roughly 2.5% of the sample. These data come from a study of control samples from healthy donors and cancer patients (dated by TCRdb to 2018 to 2020). The cysteine opens and the phenylalanine closes a CDR3 of 16 amino acids. The read is trimmed to its CDR3 DNA, 48 bases read in frame from base 1. V and J are trimmed by 4 bases and 2 bases, and the gene matches miss 10 bases of the junction. The germline V gene yields SGDLS for CDR1 and YYNGEE for CDR2.

The chain is made from TRBV9 and TRBJ2-3; 7 middle bases align to TRBD2. This clonotype was obtained from a man aged 40-55 years in good health. The source material was blood. This receptor has the CDR3 CASSRSLSGVTDTQYF. The DNA reads as follows: TGTGCCAGCAGCCGATCTTTAAGCGGGGTCACAGATACGCAGTATTTT.